This T cell receptor (beta chain) was sequenced in a study of T cell changes during pregnancy in multiple sclerosis. The CDR3 is 16 amino acids. The germline V gene encodes CDR1 LNHNV and CDR2 YYDKDF (reference sequence). V lost 0 bases, J lost 1 base, and 3 bases stayed unmatched. Only in-frame clones appear in the TCRdb table, and some are missing; sequencing was by immunoSEQ multiplex PCR. Of under 85,000 clones in the sample, around 90% were seen once. Source: peripheral blood, taken in the third trimester of pregnancy. The gene calls are TRBV15 and TRBJ2-5; 9 bases are shared with TRBD2. The TCR comes from a female donor in good health, enrolled as a control in a pregnancy study. The CDR3 bases are TGTGCCACCAGCAGAGAGAGAGCGGGGGGCCAAGAGACCCAGTACTTC. Translating it yields CATSRERAGGQETQYF.